The 13 T cell receptor beta chains given below trace back to one sample, sequenced in a study of beta chain features in type 1 diabetes (dated by TCRdb to the late 2010s). The library was produced with the immunoSEQ multiplex PCR assay. All of the isolated RNA was reverse transcribed with the High Capacity cDNA Reverse Transcription Kit, so expressed TCRB transcripts were sequenced. The clones in this table, taken by TCRdb from immuneACCESS, are in-frame only. Not every clone is retained; where verified, under half of the shortfall comes from an unresolved V gene, and the cause of the rest is unknown. The sample table shows under 300,000 clones, and 8% are seen once. The top ten constitute about 0.93% of the sample. Source material: central memory CD4+ T cells from blood. The source is a woman under 30 in good health.

V usage is TRBV7-2 and J usage is TRBJ2-3; 13 bases are a match to TRBD2. V was pared by 4 bases and J by 5 bases, with 12 bases of the junction left unmatched. This CDR3 region has 18 residues. Germline V gives CDR1 SGHTA, CDR2 FQGNSA. CDR3 in DNA: TGTGCCAGCAGCTCGCAGGGACTAGCGGGGCGGCCGTTAGATACGCAGTATTTT. Translating it yields CASSSQGLAGRPLDTQYF.

This clone occurred a few times. The V call is TRBV9, the J call TRBJ1-3, with unresolved D. Germline-derived CDR1 and CDR2 are SGDLS and YYNGEE. The germline V and J ends were trimmed by 0 bases and 5 bases, with 21 bases remaining between them. There are 18 residues in the CDR3. CDR3 residues: CASSVDPAPHSVRNTIYF. CDR3 in DNA: TGTGCCAGCAGCGTAGACCCGGCCCCGCATTCGGTTAGAAACACCATATATTTT.

This clone was observed at least ten times. Other DNA sequences in this specimen translate into the identical CDR3. The chain combines TRBV4-3 with TRBJ1-2; weak D call: TRBD1 (6 bases). CDR3 length: 15 amino acids. Between the trimmed V and J ends, which lost 0 bases and 4 bases, there was a span of 12 bases. Germline V gene lookup returns CDR1 LGHNA and CDR2 YSLEER. This chain's CDR3 is CASSQDRTGPYGYTF. The DNA for the CDR3 is TGCGCCAGCAGCCAAGATCGAACAGGGCCCTATGGCTACACCTTC.

This clone was recorded many times. The rearrangement joins TRBV11-2 to TRBJ2-3; D is perhaps TRBD1 or TRBD2 (5 bases each). The ends were cut back, 5 bases at V and 0 bases at J, with 12 bases in the middle. CDR3 length: 15 amino acids. Per the germline V gene, CDR1 is SGHAT and CDR2 is FQNNGV. CDR3 in amino acids: CASSDRDESTDTQYF. DNA of the CDR3: TGTGCCAGCAGCGACCGGGACGAGAGCACAGATACGCAGTATTTT.

The chain's CDR3 is CASSGVLGGYTF. The CDR3 nucleotides read TGTGCCAGCAGCGGCGTTCTCGGGGGCTACACCTTC. The chain uses TRBV5-8 and TRBJ1-2; no reliable D call. This CDR3 comprises 12 residues. Trimming removed 4 bases from V and 8 bases from J, with 12 bases in between. Germline V gene lookup returns CDR1 SGHTS and CDR2 YDEGEE.

The chain joins TRBV14 to TRBJ2-5, with 12 positions matching TRBD2. This CDR3 is built from 19 residues. The ends lost 4 bases at V and 5 bases at J; junction bases unmatched: 17. Germline CDR1 and CDR2: SGHDN and FVKESK. CDR3 loop: CASSRKRASGGGQEETQYF. As DNA, the CDR3 is TGTGCCAGCAGCCGAAAGCGGGCTAGCGGGGGGGGCCAAGAGGAGACCCAGTACTTC.

This clone was seen a few times. V gene TRBV15 combines with J gene TRBJ2-1; 9 bases fit TRBD2. The CDR3 is made up of 16 amino acids. J was trimmed by 0 bases and V by 6 bases; bases with no gene match: 6. Germline V lookup: CDR1 LNHNV, CDR2 YYDKDF (reference sequence). This chain's CDR3 is CATRMTSGGSYNEQFF. CDR3 nucleotide sequence: TGTGCCACCAGAATGACTAGCGGAGGCTCCTACAATGAGCAGTTCTTC.

This chain connects TRBV11-2 to TRBJ1-2, with D tentatively TRBD1 (6 bases). CDR3 length: 13 amino acids. Germline CDR1 reads SGHAT; CDR2 reads FQNNGV. Trimming took off 4 bases at V and 5 bases at J, with 11 bases between the two ends. CDR3 sequence: CASSYGGAYGYTF. CDR3 sequence (DNA): TGTGCCAGCAGCTATGGGGGGGCATATGGCTACACCTTC.

The V and J genes are TRBV9 and TRBJ1-4, with D hard to call. Germline V gene data show CDR1 as SGDLS and CDR2 as YYNGEE. The CDR3 totals 15 residues. Trimming shortened V by 4 bases and J by 7 bases, and 17 bases separated the two germline ends. In DNA, the CDR3 is TGTGCCAGCAGCTACCGGCCATCCGAGGTTGAAAAACTGTTTTTT. Residues: CASSYRPSEVEKLFF.

This clone was observed a handful of times. In nucleotides, the CDR3 is TGTGCCAGCAGTCGGGGGGATAGGAGTTCACCCCTCCACTTT. Translating it yields CASSRGDRSSPLHF. The chain links TRBV6-5 to TRBJ1-6; a possible D gene is TRBD1 (5 bases). With 5 bases removed from V and 9 bases from J, the gap between germline ends came to 14 bases. Germline V gene data show CDR1 as MNHEY and CDR2 as SVGAGI. This CDR3 is built from 14 residues.

This clone was counted a few times. The CDR3 DNA reads as TGTGCTAGCGGGGTGGACACAGATACGCAGTATTTT. Translation gives CASGVDTDTQYF. The chain links TRBV12-5 to TRBJ2-3, with D maybe TRBD2 (5 bases). Trimming took 9 bases from V and 2 from J, leaving 9 bases between them. Germline CDR1 and CDR2: LGHNT and FRNRAP. The CDR3 runs to 12 residues.

This clone was detected only a few times. This chain uses TRBV9 with TRBJ1-3; no definite D call. The CDR3 totals 14 residues. Germline V CDR1 and CDR2: SGDLS, YYNGEE. Trimming removed 2 bases from V and 0 bases from J, with 6 bases in between. The CDR3 spells CASSVRTSGNTIYF. Written as DNA, the CDR3 is TGTGCCAGCAGCGTCCGGACCTCTGGAAACACCATATATTTT.

This clone has only a few counts. The chain joins TRBV5-6 to TRBJ2-7; no definite D call. Trimming shortened V by 4 bases and J by 5 bases, and 13 bases separated the two germline ends. Germline V gene lookup returns CDR1 SGHDT and CDR2 YYEEEE. This CDR3 is built from 13 residues. CDR3 region: CASSQWVVNEQYF. The CDR3 DNA sequence: TGTGCCAGCAGCCAATGGGTAGTCAACGAGCAGTACTTC. Variable domain in full (rest from reference TRBV5-6 and TRBJ2-7): DAGVTQSPTHLIKTRGQQVTLRCSPKSGHDTVSWYQQALGQGPQFIFQYYEEEERQRGNFPDRFSGHQFPNYSSELNVNALLLGDSALYLCASSQWVVNEQYFGPGTRLTVT.